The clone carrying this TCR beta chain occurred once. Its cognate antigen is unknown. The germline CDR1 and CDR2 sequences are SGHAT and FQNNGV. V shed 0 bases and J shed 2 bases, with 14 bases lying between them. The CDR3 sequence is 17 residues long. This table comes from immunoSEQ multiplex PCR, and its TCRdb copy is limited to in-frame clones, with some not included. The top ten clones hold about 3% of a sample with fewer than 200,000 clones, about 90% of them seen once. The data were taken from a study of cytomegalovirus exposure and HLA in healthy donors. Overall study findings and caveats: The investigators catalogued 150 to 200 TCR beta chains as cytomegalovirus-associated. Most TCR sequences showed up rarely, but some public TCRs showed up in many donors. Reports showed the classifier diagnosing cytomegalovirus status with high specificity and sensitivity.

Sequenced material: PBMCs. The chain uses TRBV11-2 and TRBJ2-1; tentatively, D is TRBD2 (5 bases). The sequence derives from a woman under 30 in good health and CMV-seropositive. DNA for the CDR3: TGTGCCAGCAGCTTAGATGGAGGCCCTCGGGCCTACAATGAGCAGTTCTTC. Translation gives CASSLDGGPRAYNEQFF.